A selection of T cell receptor beta chains follows, all from one sample in a study of T cell repertoires in aging, cancer and after chemotherapy. TCRdb re-called the multiplex PCR reads through MiXCR, storing one row per CDR3 protein. The top ten hold 68% of the sample, which has fewer than 8,500 distinct CDR3 sequences, about 26% seen once. The specimen sequenced was blood. The receptors were sampled from a human donor with a blood cancer. The donor label of this sample is uncertain. The CDR3 runs from the conserved cysteine through the conserved F or W. The order of the fields is J gene, V gene, CDR3 protein.

TRBJ2-2	TRBV24-1	CATSDSQGYTGELFF
TRBJ2-1	TRBV6-5	CASSLGVYEQFF
TRBJ1-1	TRBV5-4	CASSFHRGKAFF
TRBJ2-7	TRBV5-1	CASSLAGQEVPQYF
TRBJ1-4	TRBV29-1	CSGLADNEKLFF
TRBJ2-3	TRBV6-5	CASTTSDTDTQYF
TRBJ2-3	TRBV5-5	CASSSIRGDTQYF
TRBJ1-5	TRBV18	CASSSLQSSNQPQHF
TRBJ1-6	TRBV6-6	CASSLWGGPLDNSPLHF
TRBJ2-3	TRBV6-4	CASSDLAGGATDTQYF
TRBJ1-1	TRBV7-2	CASSRQTNTEAFF
TRBJ2-7	TRBV27	CASSLWGPSYEQYF
TRBJ2-3	TRBV6-1	CASSETPSGAGGTGSF
TRBJ2-7	TRBV5-6	CASSSVGQGNYEQYF
TRBJ2-4	TRBV6-1	CASSEAGFPTHIQYF
TRBJ1-1	TRBV29-1	CSVEVTEAFF
TRBJ2-5	TRBV12-3/TRBV12-4	CASSLAGGTLETQYF
TRBJ1-5	TRBV5-5	CASSLRGTSNQPQHF
TRBJ2-3	TRBV19	CASNIRGTDTQYF
TRBJ2-3	TRBV30	CAWSDTGVSTDTQYF
TRBJ2-3	TRBV5-6	CASSSAGFVPTDTQYF
TRBJ1-6	TRBV30	CAWKDSDNSPLHF
TRBJ1-2	TRBV5-4	CASSLSGYGYTF
TRBJ1-6	TRBV5-6	CASSGSGQGNNSPLHF
TRBJ1-4	TRBV10-3	CAIKRDKSTNEKLFF
TRBJ1-2	TRBV27	CASSLGPNPYGYTF
TRBJ2-7	TRBV4-1	CASSPGLFYEQYF
TRBJ2-7	TRBV6-1	CASSERLYGTPKGTYEQYF
TRBJ2-7	TRBV5-4	CASSQSSYEQYF
TRBJ2-7	TRBV7-2	CASSLAFSSYEQYF
TRBJ2-7	TRBV12-3/TRBV12-4	CASSSAASADLPYF
TRBJ2-7	TRBV5-6	CASSPPGSPGGEQYF
TRBJ2-7	TRBV30	CAWRRGAGGIYEQYF
TRBJ2-1	TRBV29-1	CSVGRRRTRSYNEQFF
TRBJ1-2	TRBV18	CASSLRQTYGYTF
TRBJ2-1	TRBV12-3/TRBV12-4	CASSFPGLGNEQFF
TRBJ2-1	TRBV11-1	CASSLSRLAGEQFF
TRBJ1-1	TRBV30	CAWEDTEAFF